Listed below are T cell receptor beta chains from one sample, sequenced in a study of shared clonotypes between healthy human individuals. The protocol was immunoSEQ multiplex PCR, while the TCRdb copy is restricted to in-frame clones and leaves out a portion. Here the sample spans around 1.9 million clones, more than 85% being singletons. Sequenced input: naive CD8+ T cells from PBMCs. The source is a man between 18 and 35 years old in good health. Some clones in this sample may be carry-over from other donors' samples. The conserved cysteine and the conserved F or W are not part of the CDR3 here. For some rows the clone size is stated as once, few or many, or as a class when expanded; others skip it.

clone_size: once
j_call: TRBJ2-3
v_call: TRBV6-5
cdr3_aa: ASSSTGSDTQY

clone_size: few
j_call: TRBJ1-1
v_call: TRBV7-8
cdr3_aa: ASSLGLGMNTEAF

clone_size: NA
j_call: TRBJ1-2
v_call: TRBV19
cdr3_aa: ASSVGTGTNYGYT

clone_size: NA
j_call: TRBJ1-1
v_call: TRBV4-2
cdr3_aa: ASSTPFEYGTEAF

clone_size: once
j_call: TRBJ2-7
v_call: TRBV27
cdr3_aa: ASSPGRLAYEQY

clone_size: NA
j_call: TRBJ2-7
v_call: TRBV5-4
cdr3_aa: ASSSWGEGLYEQY

clone_size: NA
j_call: TRBJ1-4
v_call: TRBV19
cdr3_aa: ASSILRGQYNEKLF

clone_size: NA
j_call: TRBJ1-5
v_call: TRBV19
cdr3_aa: ASSSQGASNQPQH

clone_size: NA
j_call: TRBJ2-7
v_call: TRBV7-9
cdr3_aa: ASSGPSGSYEQY

clone_size: NA
j_call: TRBJ2-3
v_call: TRBV7-3
cdr3_aa: ASSIRTRPTDTQY

clone_size: NA
j_call: TRBJ2-5
v_call: TRBV28
cdr3_aa: ASSQRLAGFHQETQY

clone_size: NA
j_call: TRBJ2-2
v_call: TRBV19
cdr3_aa: ASRGLGQGNTGELF

clone_size: NA
j_call: TRBJ2-1
v_call: TRBV28
cdr3_aa: ASRLTGSSYNEQF

clone_size: NA
j_call: TRBJ2-7
v_call: TRBV6-1
cdr3_aa: ASSEAPDSGSYEQY

clone_size: NA
j_call: TRBJ2-2
v_call: TRBV19
cdr3_aa: ASSDSHTTGELF

clone_size: NA
j_call: TRBJ2-7
v_call: TRBV6-6
cdr3_aa: ASSYGFGEQY

clone_size: once
j_call: TRBJ2-3
v_call: TRBV9
cdr3_aa: ATLGGYSTDTQY

clone_size: NA
j_call: TRBJ2-1
v_call: TRBV9
cdr3_aa: ASSRTSGDEQF

clone_size: NA
j_call: TRBJ2-7
v_call: TRBV7-9
cdr3_aa: ASSSPPGQSSYEQY

clone_size: NA
j_call: TRBJ1-1
v_call: TRBV7-9
cdr3_aa: ASSLVPRGGTEAF

clone_size: NA
j_call: TRBJ2-7
v_call: TRBV27
cdr3_aa: ASSLVGGSSYEQY

clone_size: NA
j_call: TRBJ1-5
v_call: TRBV28
cdr3_aa: ASSFSMGNQPQH

clone_size: NA
j_call: TRBJ1-2
v_call: TRBV7-9
cdr3_aa: ASSHLRGKLDGYT

clone_size: few
j_call: TRBJ1-1
v_call: TRBV15
cdr3_aa: ATSRAGETEAF

clone_size: NA
j_call: TRBJ1-1
v_call: TRBV7-9
cdr3_aa: ASSLARRVTPEAF

clone_size: NA
j_call: TRBJ2-1
v_call: TRBV7-9
cdr3_aa: ASSLKLGRAIYNEQF

clone_size: NA
j_call: TRBJ1-2
v_call: TRBV28
cdr3_aa: ASTRTGDALYYGYT

clone_size: NA
j_call: TRBJ2-2
v_call: TRBV28
cdr3_aa: ASSSNGELF

clone_size: NA
j_call: TRBJ1-1
v_call: TRBV6-4
cdr3_aa: ASSAPFGQYLNTEAF

clone_size: NA
j_call: TRBJ2-1
v_call: TRBV25-1
cdr3_aa: ASRDSREQF

clone_size: NA
j_call: TRBJ2-7
v_call: TRBV30
cdr3_aa: AWRGTGDYEQY

clone_size: once
j_call: TRBJ2-1
v_call: TRBV7-3
cdr3_aa: ASSSYPGPNNEQF

clone_size: NA
j_call: TRBJ2-3
v_call: TRBV27
cdr3_aa: ASSQGVSGDTDTQY

clone_size: NA
j_call: TRBJ2-7
v_call: TRBV9
cdr3_aa: ASSAGTSSNEQY

clone_size: NA
j_call: TRBJ2-2
v_call: TRBV2
cdr3_aa: ANRSSGSNTGELF

clone_size: NA
j_call: TRBJ2-5
v_call: TRBV2
cdr3_aa: ASRARETQY

clone_size: NA
j_call: TRBJ2-3
v_call: TRBV19
cdr3_aa: ASSIKGPDTDTQY

clone_size: NA
j_call: TRBJ1-5
v_call: TRBV15
cdr3_aa: ATSTTRAASNQPQH

clone_size: NA
j_call: TRBJ2-1
v_call: TRBV28
cdr3_aa: ASRKRGGQGNYNEQF

clone_size: NA
j_call: TRBJ1-3
v_call: TRBV7-2
cdr3_aa: ASSSPRGPSGNTIY

clone_size: NA
j_call: TRBJ1-1
v_call: TRBV7-9
cdr3_aa: ASSLAPAEHEAF

clone_size: NA
j_call: TRBJ1-1
v_call: TRBV27
cdr3_aa: ASSSRVKNMNTEAF

clone_size: NA
j_call: TRBJ2-2
v_call: TRBV29-1
cdr3_aa: SVPENTGELF

clone_size: NA
j_call: TRBJ2-2
v_call: TRBV19
cdr3_aa: ASTPLEAVANTGELF

clone_size: NA
j_call: TRBJ2-5
v_call: TRBV27
cdr3_aa: ASSLQGADETQY

clone_size: NA
j_call: TRBJ2-3
v_call: TRBV4-1
cdr3_aa: ASRLTPDGPILDTQY

clone_size: NA
j_call: TRBJ1-2
v_call: TRBV2
cdr3_aa: ASSEGQGFPGYT

clone_size: NA
j_call: TRBJ2-7
v_call: TRBV21-1
cdr3_aa: ASSGYSRSYEQY

clone_size: NA
j_call: TRBJ2-2
v_call: TRBV28
cdr3_aa: ASSFARISLSMNTGELF

clone_size: NA
j_call: TRBJ2-7
v_call: TRBV19
cdr3_aa: ASSTRTGTYEQY

clone_size: NA
j_call: TRBJ2-3
v_call: TRBV9
cdr3_aa: ASRGTDTQY

clone_size: NA
j_call: TRBJ2-7
v_call: TRBV5-1
cdr3_aa: ASSLGSRGLHTYEQY